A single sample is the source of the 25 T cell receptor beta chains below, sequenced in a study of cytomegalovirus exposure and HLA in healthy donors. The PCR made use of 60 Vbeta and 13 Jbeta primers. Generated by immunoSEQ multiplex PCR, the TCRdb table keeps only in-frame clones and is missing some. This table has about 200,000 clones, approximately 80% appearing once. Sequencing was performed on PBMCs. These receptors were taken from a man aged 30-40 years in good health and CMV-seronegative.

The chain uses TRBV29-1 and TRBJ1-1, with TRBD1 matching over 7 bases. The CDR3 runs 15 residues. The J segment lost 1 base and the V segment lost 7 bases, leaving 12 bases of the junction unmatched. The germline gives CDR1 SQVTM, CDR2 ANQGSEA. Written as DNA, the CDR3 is TGCAGCGGACGGAATACAGGGGCGCAGAACACTGAAGCTTTCTTT. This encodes CSGRNTGAQNTEAFF.

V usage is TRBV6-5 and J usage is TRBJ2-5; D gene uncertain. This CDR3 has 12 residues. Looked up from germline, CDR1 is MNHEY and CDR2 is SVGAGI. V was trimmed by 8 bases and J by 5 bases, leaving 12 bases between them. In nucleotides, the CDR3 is TGTGCCAGCGGTCAGTTTGGCGAGACCCAGTACTTC. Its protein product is CASGQFGETQYF.

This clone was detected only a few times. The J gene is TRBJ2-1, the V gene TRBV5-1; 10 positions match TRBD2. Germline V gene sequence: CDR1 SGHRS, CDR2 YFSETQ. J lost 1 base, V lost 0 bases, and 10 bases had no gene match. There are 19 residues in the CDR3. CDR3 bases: TGCGCCAGCAGCTTGGAGTCGACCCTAGCGGGGGCGTCCTACAATGAGCAGTTCTTC. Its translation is CASSLESTLAGASYNEQFF.

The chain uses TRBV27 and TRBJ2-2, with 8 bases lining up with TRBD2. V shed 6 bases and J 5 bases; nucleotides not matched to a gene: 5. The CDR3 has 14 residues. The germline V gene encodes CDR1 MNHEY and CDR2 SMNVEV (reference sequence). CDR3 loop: CASRSGTRTGELFF. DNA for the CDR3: TGTGCCAGCAGGTCCGGGACTAGGACCGGGGAGCTGTTTTTT.

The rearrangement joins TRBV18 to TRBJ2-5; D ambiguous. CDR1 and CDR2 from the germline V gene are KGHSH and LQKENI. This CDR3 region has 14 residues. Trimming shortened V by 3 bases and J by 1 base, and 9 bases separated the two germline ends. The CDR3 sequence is CASSPTIVQETQYF. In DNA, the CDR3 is TGTGCCAGCTCACCTACTATAGTCCAAGAGACCCAGTACTTC.

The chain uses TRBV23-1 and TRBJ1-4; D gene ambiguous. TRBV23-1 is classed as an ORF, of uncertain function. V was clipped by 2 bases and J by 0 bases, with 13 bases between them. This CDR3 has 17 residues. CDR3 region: CASSQAAGLATNEKLFF. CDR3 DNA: TGCGCCAGCAGTCAAGCGGCAGGACTAGCAACTAATGAAAAACTGTTTTTT.

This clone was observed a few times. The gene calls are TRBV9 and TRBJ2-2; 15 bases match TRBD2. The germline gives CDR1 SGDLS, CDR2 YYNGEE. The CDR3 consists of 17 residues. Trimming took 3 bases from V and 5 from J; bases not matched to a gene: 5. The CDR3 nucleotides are TGTGCCAGCAGCGGCGGACTAGCGGGGGGGGGAACCGGGGAGCTGTTTTTT. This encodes CASSGGLAGGGTGELFF.

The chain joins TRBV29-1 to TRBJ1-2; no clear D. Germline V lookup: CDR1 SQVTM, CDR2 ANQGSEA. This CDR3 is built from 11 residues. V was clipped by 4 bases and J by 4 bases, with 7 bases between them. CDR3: CSVGESYGYTF. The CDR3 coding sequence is TGCAGCGTTGGGGAGAGCTATGGCTACACCTTC.

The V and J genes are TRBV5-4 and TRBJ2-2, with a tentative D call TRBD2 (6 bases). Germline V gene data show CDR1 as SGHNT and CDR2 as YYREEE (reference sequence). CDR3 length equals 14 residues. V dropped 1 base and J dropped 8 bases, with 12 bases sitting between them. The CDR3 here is CASSLYAGKGELFF. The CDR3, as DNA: TGTGCCAGCAGCTTGTATGCGGGGAAGGGGGAGCTGTTTTTT.

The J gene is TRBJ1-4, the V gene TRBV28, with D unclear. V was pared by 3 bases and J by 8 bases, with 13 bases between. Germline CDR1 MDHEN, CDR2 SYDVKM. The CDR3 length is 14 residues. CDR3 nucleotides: TGTGCCAGCAGTTTGAGATCGGGAGGCGAAAAACTGTTTTTT. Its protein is CASSLRSGGEKLFF.

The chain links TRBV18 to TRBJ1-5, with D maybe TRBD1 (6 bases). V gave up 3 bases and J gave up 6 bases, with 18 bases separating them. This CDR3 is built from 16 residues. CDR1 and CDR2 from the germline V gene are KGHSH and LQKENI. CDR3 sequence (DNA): TGTGCCAGCTCACCGACTCTGGGGGCGGCAGTTCAGCCCCAGCATTTT. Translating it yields CASSPTLGAAVQPQHF.

The chain's CDR3 is CASSVVGANEQFF. CDR3 sequence (DNA): TGTGCCAGCAGCGTAGTGGGGGCCAATGAGCAGTTCTTC. This chain joins TRBV9 and TRBJ2-1; TRBD1 is a possible D gene (6 bases). Germline V gene lookup returns CDR1 SGDLS and CDR2 YYNGEE. The CDR3 has 13 residues. V shed 0 bases and J shed 6 bases, with 7 bases lying between them.

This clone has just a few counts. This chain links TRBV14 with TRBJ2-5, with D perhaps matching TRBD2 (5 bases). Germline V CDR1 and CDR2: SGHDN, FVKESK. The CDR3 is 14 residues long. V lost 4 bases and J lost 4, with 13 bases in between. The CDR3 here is CASSPLERTETQYF. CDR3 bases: TGTGCCAGCAGCCCCCTTGAGCGGACAGAGACCCAGTACTTC.

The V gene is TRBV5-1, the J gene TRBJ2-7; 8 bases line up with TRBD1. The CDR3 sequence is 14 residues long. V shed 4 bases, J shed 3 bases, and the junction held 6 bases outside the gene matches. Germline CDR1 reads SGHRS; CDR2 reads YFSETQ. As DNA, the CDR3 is TGCGCCAGCAGCCCAGGGACAGGTAACTACGAGCAGTACTTC. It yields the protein CASSPGTGNYEQYF. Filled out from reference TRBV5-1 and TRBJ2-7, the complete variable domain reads KAGVTQTPRYLIKTRGQQVTLSCSPISGHRSVSWYQQTPGQGLQFLFEYFSETQRNKGNFPGRFSGRQFSNSRSEMNVSTLELGDSALYLCASSPGTGNYEQYFGPGTRLTVT.

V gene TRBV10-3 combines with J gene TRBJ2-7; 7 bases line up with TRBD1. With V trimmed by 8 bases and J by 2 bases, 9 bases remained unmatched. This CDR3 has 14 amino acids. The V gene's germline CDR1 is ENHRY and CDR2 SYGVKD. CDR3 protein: CAIPLRQGAYEQYF. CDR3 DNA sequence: TGTGCCATCCCCCTCCGTCAGGGGGCCTACGAGCAGTACTTC.

The CDR3 DNA sequence: TGTGCCAGCAGCCAAATGAGGCCCCAGCTCCACTTT. Translating gives CASSQMRPQLHF. This sequence joins TRBV2 and TRBJ1-6; D uncertain. Trimming pared 6 bases from V and 16 bases from J, leaving 16 bases between. Germline values: CDR1 SNHLY, CDR2 FYNNEI. The CDR3 spans 12 residues.

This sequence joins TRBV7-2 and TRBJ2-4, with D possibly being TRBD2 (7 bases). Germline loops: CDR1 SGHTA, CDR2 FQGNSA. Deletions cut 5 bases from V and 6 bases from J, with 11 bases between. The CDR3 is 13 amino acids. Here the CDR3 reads CASSQGGGNIQYF. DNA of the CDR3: TGTGCCAGCAGCCAGGGAGGGGGAAACATTCAGTACTTC.

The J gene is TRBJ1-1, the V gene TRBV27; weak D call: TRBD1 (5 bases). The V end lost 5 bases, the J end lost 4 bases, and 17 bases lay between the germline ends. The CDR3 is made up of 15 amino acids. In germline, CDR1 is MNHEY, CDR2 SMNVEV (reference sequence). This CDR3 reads CASSQRPSGGTEAFF. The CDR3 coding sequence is TGTGCCAGCAGTCAGCGACCCTCGGGGGGCACTGAAGCTTTCTTT.

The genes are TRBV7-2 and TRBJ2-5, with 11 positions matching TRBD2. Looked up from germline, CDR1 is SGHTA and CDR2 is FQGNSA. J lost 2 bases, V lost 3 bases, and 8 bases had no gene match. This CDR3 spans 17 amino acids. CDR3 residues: CASSLIAGGLRQETQYF. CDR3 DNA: TGTGCCAGCAGCTTGATAGCGGGGGGGTTGCGTCAAGAGACCCAGTACTTC. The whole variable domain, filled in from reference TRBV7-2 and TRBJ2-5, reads GAGVSQSPSNKVTEKGKDVELRCDPISGHTALYWYRQSLGQGLEFLIYFQGNSAPDKSGLPSDRFSAERTGGSVSTLTIQRTQQEDSAVYLCASSLIAGGLRQETQYFGPGTRLLVL.

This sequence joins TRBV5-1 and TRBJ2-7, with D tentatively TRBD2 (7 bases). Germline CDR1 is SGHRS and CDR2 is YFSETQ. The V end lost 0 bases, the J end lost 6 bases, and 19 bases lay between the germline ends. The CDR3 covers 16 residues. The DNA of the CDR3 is TGCGCCAGCAGCTTGGTCGGCGGGGGCGCGGCGACCGAGCAGTACTTC. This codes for CASSLVGGGAATEQYF.

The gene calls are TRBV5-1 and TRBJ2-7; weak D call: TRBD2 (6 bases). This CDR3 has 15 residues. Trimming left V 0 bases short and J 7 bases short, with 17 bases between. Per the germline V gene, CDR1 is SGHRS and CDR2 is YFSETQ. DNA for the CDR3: TGCGCCAGCAGCTTGGCCTTGGGCGGGGCGAGTGAGCAGTACTTC. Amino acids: CASSLALGGASEQYF.

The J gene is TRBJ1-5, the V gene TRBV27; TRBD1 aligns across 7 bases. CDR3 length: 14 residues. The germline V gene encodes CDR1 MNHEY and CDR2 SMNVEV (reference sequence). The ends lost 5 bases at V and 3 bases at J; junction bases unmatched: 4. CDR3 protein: CASSPGQTNQPQHF. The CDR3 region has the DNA TGTGCCAGCAGTCCGGGACAGACCAATCAGCCCCAGCATTTT.

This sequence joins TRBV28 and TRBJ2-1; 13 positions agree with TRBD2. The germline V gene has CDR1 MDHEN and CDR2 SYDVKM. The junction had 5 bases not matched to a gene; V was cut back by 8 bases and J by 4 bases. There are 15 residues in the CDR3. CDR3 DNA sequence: TGTGCCAGCTTGGGACTAGCGGGGCGATACAATGAGCAGTTCTTC. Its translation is CASLGLAGRYNEQFF.

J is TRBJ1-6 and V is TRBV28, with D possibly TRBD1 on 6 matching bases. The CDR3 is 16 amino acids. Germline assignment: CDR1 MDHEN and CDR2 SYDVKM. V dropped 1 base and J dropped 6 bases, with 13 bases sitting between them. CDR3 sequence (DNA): TGTGCCAGCAGTTTATTGGCAGGGGTTCGTAATTCACCCCTCCACTTT. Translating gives CASSLLAGVRNSPLHF.

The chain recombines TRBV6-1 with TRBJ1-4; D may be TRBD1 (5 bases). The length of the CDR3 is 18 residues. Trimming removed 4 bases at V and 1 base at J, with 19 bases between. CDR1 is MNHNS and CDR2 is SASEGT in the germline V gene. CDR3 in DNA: TGTGCCAGCAGTGTCCCCCGGGGGTCAGTAAGAACTAATGAAAAACTGTTTTTT. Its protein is CASSVPRGSVRTNEKLFF.